These 3 T cell receptor beta chains came from one sample sequenced in a study of OX40 agonist ivuxolimab in advanced cancers. TCRdb's copy holds only in-frame clones and misses some; the assay was immunoSEQ multiplex PCR. The sample includes tens of thousands of clones, around 86% of them seen just once. The sample consisted of CD4+ or CD8+ T cells sorted from blood, taken in a trial of the OX40 agonist ivuxolimab. These receptors all stem from an adult with an advanced solid tumor such as melanoma, head and neck, liver or kidney cancer.

The chain links TRBV2 to TRBJ2-3, with 8 bases fitting TRBD2. This CDR3 is built from 15 residues. Germline CDR1 SNHLY, CDR2 FYNNEI. The J segment lost 4 bases and the V segment lost 6 bases, leaving 9 bases of the junction unmatched. The DNA of the CDR3 is TGTGCCAGCAGGCCCGTGGGACTAGGGGCAGATACGCAGTATTTT. Amino acids: CASRPVGLGADTQYF.

The V call is TRBV6-5, the J call TRBJ1-2; D gene uncertain. The V end was cut by 6 bases, the J end by 4 bases, with 6 bases between. Germline V gene lookup returns CDR1 MNHEY and CDR2 SVGAGI. This CDR3 comprises 11 residues. The CDR3 bases are TGTGCCAGCAGGGTCCTCTATGGCTACACCTTC. As protein: CASRVLYGYTF.

The chain links TRBV5-6 to TRBJ2-1; D gene unclear. The V gene lost 0 bases and the J gene lost 7 bases, with 8 bases spanning the gap. CDR1 SGHDT and CDR2 YYEEEE come from the germline V gene. The CDR3 covers 13 residues. The CDR3 here is CASSLGPRNEQFF. The DNA for the CDR3 is TGTGCCAGCAGCTTGGGCCCGCGGAATGAGCAGTTCTTC.